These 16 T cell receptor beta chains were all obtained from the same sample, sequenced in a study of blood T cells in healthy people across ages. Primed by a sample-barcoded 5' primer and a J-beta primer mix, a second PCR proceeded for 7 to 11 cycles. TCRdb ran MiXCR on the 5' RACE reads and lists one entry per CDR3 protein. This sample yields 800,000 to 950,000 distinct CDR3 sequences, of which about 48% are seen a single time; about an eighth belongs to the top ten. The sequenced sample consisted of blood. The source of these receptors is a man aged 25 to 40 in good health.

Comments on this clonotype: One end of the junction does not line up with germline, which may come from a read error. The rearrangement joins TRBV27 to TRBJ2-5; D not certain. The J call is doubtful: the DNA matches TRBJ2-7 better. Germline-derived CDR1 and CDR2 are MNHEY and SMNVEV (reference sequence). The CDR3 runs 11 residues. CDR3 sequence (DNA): TGTGTCAGCAGTTTAAATGGCGAGCAGTACTTC. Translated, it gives CVSSLNGEQYF.

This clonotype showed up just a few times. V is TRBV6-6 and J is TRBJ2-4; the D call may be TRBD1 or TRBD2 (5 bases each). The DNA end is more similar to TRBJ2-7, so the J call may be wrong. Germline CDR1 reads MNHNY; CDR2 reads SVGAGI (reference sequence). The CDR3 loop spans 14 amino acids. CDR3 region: CASSSSSRGHEQYF. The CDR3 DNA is TGTGCCAGCAGTAGTAGCTCGAGGGGCCACGAGCAGTACTTC.

The CDR3 sequence is CASSLRTPGYTQYF. As DNA, the CDR3 is TGTGCCAGCAGCCTGAGGACCCCAGGTTATACGCAGTATTTT. The chain combines TRBV11-3 with TRBJ2-3; D uncertain. Germline CDR1 SGHNT, CDR2 YENEEA. V gave up 5 bases and J gave up 7 bases, with 16 bases separating them. There are 14 residues in the CDR3.

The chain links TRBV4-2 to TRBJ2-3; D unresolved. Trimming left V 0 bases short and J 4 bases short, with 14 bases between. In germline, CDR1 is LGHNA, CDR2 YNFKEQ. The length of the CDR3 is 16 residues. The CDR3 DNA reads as TGTGCCAGCAGCCAAGAGTCGACCGTGGGCTCAGATACGCAGTATTTT. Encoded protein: CASSQESTVGSDTQYF.

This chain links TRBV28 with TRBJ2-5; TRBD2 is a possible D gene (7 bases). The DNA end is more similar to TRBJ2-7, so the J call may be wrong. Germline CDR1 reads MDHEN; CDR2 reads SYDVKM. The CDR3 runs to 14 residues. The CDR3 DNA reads TGTGCCAGCAGTCCGCGGACAGCGGGACGCGAGCAGTACTTC. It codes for CASSPRTAGREQYF.

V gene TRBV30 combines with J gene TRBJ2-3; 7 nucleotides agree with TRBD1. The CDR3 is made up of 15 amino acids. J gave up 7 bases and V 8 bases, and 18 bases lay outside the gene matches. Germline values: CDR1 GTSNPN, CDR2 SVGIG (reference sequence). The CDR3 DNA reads TGTGCCGGGACAGCTGACACACAGAACCTATATACGCAGTATTTT. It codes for CAGTADTQNLYTQYF.

The CDR3 spells CASSQDLTGRGGTDTQYF. The CDR3 DNA is TGCGCCAGCAGCCAAGATCTAACAGGGCGAGGAGGCACAGATACGCAGTATTTT. J is TRBJ2-3 and V is TRBV4-1; D perhaps matches TRBD1 (6 bases). This CDR3 is 18 amino acids long. The V gene lost 0 bases and the J gene lost 1 base, with 17 bases spanning the gap. Germline CDR1 reads MGHRA; CDR2 reads YSYEKL.

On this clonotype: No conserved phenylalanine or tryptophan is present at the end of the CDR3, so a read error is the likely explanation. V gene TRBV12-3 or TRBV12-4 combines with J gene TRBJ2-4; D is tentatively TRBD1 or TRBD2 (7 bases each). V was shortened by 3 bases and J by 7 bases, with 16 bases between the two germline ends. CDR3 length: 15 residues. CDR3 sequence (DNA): TGTGCCAGCAGTTTGGAAGGCAGGGGGGGGAACATTCAGTACTAC. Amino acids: CASSLEGRGGNIQYY.

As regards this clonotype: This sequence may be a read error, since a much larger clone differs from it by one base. The CDR3 spells CASSSDRHGQYF. CDR3 coding DNA: TGTGCCAGCAGTTCCGACAGGCACGGGCAGTACTTC. The chain recombines TRBV12-3 or TRBV12-4 with TRBJ2-5; a weak D match, TRBD1 (6 bases). Trimming pared 4 bases from V and 11 bases from J, leaving 14 bases between. The CDR3 runs 12 residues.

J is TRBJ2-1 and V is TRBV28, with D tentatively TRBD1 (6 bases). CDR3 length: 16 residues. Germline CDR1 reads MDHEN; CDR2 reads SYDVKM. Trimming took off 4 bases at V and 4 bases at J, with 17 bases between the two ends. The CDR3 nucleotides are TGTGCCAGCAGTTCACAGGGAACTCTCCTATACAATGAGCAGTTCTTC. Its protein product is CASSSQGTLLYNEQFF.

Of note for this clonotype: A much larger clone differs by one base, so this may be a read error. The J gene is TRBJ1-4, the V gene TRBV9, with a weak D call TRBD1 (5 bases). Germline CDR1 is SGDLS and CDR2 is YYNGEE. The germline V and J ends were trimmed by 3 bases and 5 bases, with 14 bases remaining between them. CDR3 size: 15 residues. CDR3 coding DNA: TGTGCCAGCAGCGGAGGGACGGTGGGGAATGAAAAACTGTTTTTT. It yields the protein CASSGGTVGNEKLFF.

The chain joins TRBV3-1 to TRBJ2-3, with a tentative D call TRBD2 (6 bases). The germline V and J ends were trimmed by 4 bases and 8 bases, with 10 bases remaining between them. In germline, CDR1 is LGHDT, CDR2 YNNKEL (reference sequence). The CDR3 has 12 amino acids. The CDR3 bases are TGTGCCAGCAGCCTGGAGGGGTTTACGCAGTATTTT. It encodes CASSLEGFTQYF.

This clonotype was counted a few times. CDR3 sequence: CASRDTNTEAFF. CDR3 bases: TGTGCCAGCAGGGACACGAACACTGAAGCTTTCTTT. The chain is built from TRBV6-2 or TRBV6-3 and TRBJ1-1; D might be TRBD1 (5 bases). This CDR3 is 12 amino acids long. CDR1 is MNHEY, CDR2 SVGEGT, per germline. Trimming removed 6 bases at V and 1 base at J, with 6 bases between.

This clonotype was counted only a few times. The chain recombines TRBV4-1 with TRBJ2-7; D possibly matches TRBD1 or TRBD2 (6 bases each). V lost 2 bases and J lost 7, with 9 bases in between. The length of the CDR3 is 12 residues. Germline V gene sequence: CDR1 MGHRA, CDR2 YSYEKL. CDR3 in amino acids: CASSQTGREQYF. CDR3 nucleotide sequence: TGCGCCAGCAGCCAAACAGGGAGGGAGCAGTACTTC.

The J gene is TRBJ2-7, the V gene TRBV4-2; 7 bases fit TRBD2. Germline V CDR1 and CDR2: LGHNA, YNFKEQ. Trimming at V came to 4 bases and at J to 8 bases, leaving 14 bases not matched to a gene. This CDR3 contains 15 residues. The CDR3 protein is CASSRTSDAGVQQYF. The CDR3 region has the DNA TGTGCCAGCAGCCGAACTAGCGATGCAGGAGTCCAGCAGTACTTC.

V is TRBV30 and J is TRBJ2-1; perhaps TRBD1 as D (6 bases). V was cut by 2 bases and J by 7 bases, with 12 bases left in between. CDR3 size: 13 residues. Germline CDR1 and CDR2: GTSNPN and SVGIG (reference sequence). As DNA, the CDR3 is TGTGCCTGGAGTCCGACAGGCCCGAATGAGCAGTTCTTC. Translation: CAWSPTGPNEQFF.